The 3 T cell receptor beta chains in this list originate from one sample, sequenced in a study of cytomegalovirus exposure and HLA in healthy donors. PCR was performed using 60 Vbeta and 13 Jbeta primers. The table came from immunoSEQ multiplex PCR; TCRdb's copy has only in-frame clones and leaves some out. The sample holds about 77,000 clones, over 70% seen once. The specimen sequenced was PBMCs. The source of these receptors is a woman in her 40s in good health and CMV-seronegative.

V and J are TRBV29-1 and TRBJ2-5; 9 positions match TRBD1. The DNA end lines up better with TRBJ2-7; the J call may be wrong. The CDR3 loop spans 14 amino acids. Germline-derived CDR1 and CDR2 are SQVTM and ANQGSEA. The DNA of the CDR3 is TGCAGCGTTACCCGGGACAGGGCTAACTACGAGCAGTACTTC. Amino acids: CSVTRDRANYEQYF.

The rearrangement links TRBV5-4 to TRBJ2-7, with 9 positions matching TRBD2. Germline-derived CDR1 and CDR2 are SGHNT and YYREEE (reference sequence). This CDR3 has 14 residues. With 2 bases clipped from V and 6 bases from J, the junction kept 6 bases outside the gene matches. The CDR3 DNA sequence: TGTGCCAGCAGCTTAGGCGGGGGGGCGGTCGAGCAGTACTTC. Its protein product is CASSLGGGAVEQYF. Complete variable domain (other parts from reference TRBV5-4 and TRBJ2-7): ETGVTQSPTHLIKTRGQQVTLRCSSQSGHNTVSWYQQALGQGPQFIFQYYREEENGRGNFPPRFSGLQFPNYSSELNVNALELDDSALYLCASSLGGGAVEQYFGPGTRLTVT.

The chain is built from TRBV9 and TRBJ2-1, with a tentative D call TRBD2 (5 bases). Germline loops: CDR1 SGDLS, CDR2 YYNGEE. The V end was cut by 3 bases, the J end by 9 bases, with 13 bases between. The CDR3 totals 13 residues. The chain's CDR3 is CASSESGLGEQFF. CDR3 in DNA: TGTGCCAGCAGCGAATCGGGGTTGGGTGAGCAGTTCTTC.